This entry is about one T cell receptor beta chain. Its target is unknown. These data belong to a study of cytomegalovirus exposure and HLA in healthy donors. Healthy bone marrow donors formed the donor group. Study-level points and caveats: The study found most TCR sequences rare, yet found some public TCRs in many donors. The study put about 180 TCR beta chains on its list as cytomegalovirus-associated.

The V gene end was trimmed by 1 base and the J gene end by 6 bases; junction bases not matched to a gene: 5. This CDR3 contains 15 residues. Germline V lookup: CDR1 SEHNR, CDR2 FQNEAQ (reference sequence). It was with 60 Vbeta and 13 Jbeta primers that the PCR ran. The protocol was immunoSEQ multiplex PCR, while the TCRdb copy is restricted to in-frame clones and leaves out a portion. Among fewer than 200,000 clones, 60% to 80% were seen once, and the ten largest hold less than 8%. This sequence was found in a man aged 40-55 years in good health and CMV-seropositive. V gene TRBV7-9 combines with J gene TRBJ2-1; TRBD1 aligns across 8 bases. The specimen was PBMCs. The CDR3 bases are TGTGCCAGCAGCTTAGACAGGGGGAAACTCAATGAGCAGTTCTTC. The encoded protein is CASSLDRGKLNEQFF. Drawing the rest from reference TRBV7-9 and TRBJ2-1, the complete variable domain is DTGVSQNPRHKITKRGQNVTFRCDPISEHNRLYWYRQTLGQGPEFLTYFQNEAQLEKSRLLSDRFSAERPKGSFSTLEIQRTEQGDSAMYLCASSLDRGKLNEQFFGPGTRLTVL.